This TCR beta chain is drawn from a study of CD4 and CD8 cells across lung adenocarcinoma regions. A single record per CDR3 protein comes from TCRdb applying MiXCR to the PCR reads. This sample has approximately 18,000 distinct CDR3 sequences, with 51% found just once. The clonotype comes from a female donor with lung adenocarcinoma. The CD4 and CD8 labels of this study may be unreliable. Sequencing was done on a sample of CD8+ T cells from the center of a lung tumor.

Here the CDR3 reads CASSLGWGVQFF. CDR3 coding DNA: TGTGCCAGCAGCTTAGGTTGGGGGGTGCAGTTCTTC. V and J are TRBV7-2 and TRBJ2-1; weak D call: TRBD2 (6 bases). V lost 1 base and J 12 bases, leaving 10 bases between the germline ends. Germline loops: CDR1 SGHTA, CDR2 FQGNSA. This CDR3 has 12 amino acids.